The sequence of this T cell receptor beta chain was determined in a study of early T cells in non-severe SARS-CoV-2 infection. The study, taken as a whole, reports: There was a bias toward anti-spike CD8 responses in VDJdb matching, which missed private and CD4 specificities.

Notes on this clonotype: Its specificity is unknown.

The CDR3 has 14 residues. Trimming took 1 base from V and 2 from J, leaving 9 bases between them. Germline V lookup: CDR1 SGHTA, CDR2 FQGNSA. In TCRdb, the 5' RACE reads were re-called with MiXCR into one record per CDR3 protein. The sample contains around 81,000 distinct CDR3 sequences, 13% to 15% of which appear only once. This receptor was identified in an adult who was a healthcare worker with PCR-confirmed SARS-CoV-2 infection or an uninfected control (not recorded which). The chain joins TRBV7-2 to TRBJ2-7; no firm D call. Sequenced input: whole blood. The CDR3 region has the DNA TGTGCCAGCAGCTTAGGCAGGTTAGCCTACGAGCAGTACTTC. Its protein is CASSLGRLAYEQYF.